The next 3 T cell receptor beta chains were all read from a single sample in a study of regulatory T cells in long-lasting Graves disease. In building TCR beta libraries, iRepertoire HTBI primers were used together with Arm-PCR of CDR3 regions. MiXCR, applied by TCRdb to the multiplex PCR reads, yields one record per CDR3 protein. The table includes about 530,000 distinct CDR3 sequences, more than 15% detected once. The time point was: newly diagnosed GD, antithyroid drugs for less than 3 months. PBMC-extracted RNA yielded the TCR library. These data also formed part of another study, on T cells in Graves' hyperthyroidism and ophthalmopathy.

The sample consisted of peripheral blood mononuclear cells (PBMCs), taken at new diagnosis, from a patient treated with antithyroid drugs. Every receptor here comes from a woman in her forties or fifties with Graves disease.

This clonotype has only a few counts. This chain links TRBV5-1 with TRBJ1-1, with unresolved D. Looked up from germline, CDR1 is SGHRS and CDR2 is YFSETQ. The CDR3 loop spans 15 amino acids. Trimming removed 0 bases at V and 1 base at J, with 10 bases between. The CDR3 sequence is CASSLDFTGNTEAFF. The CDR3 region has the DNA TGCGCCAGCAGCTTGGATTTTACGGGGAACACTGAAGCTTTCTTT.

Many counts were recorded for this clonotype. The CDR3 loop is CASSSGTSGDYNEQFF. As DNA, the CDR3 is TGCGCCAGCAGCTCCGGGACTAGCGGGGATTACAATGAGCAGTTCTTC. The chain joins TRBV5-1 to TRBJ2-1; TRBD2 agrees at 13 bases. This CDR3 region has 16 residues. V trimming: 3 bases; J trimming: 4 bases; junction bases outside the gene matches: 4. Germline CDR1 SGHRS, CDR2 YFSETQ. Together with reference TRBV5-1 and TRBJ2-1, the CDR3 gives the full variable domain: KAGVTQTPRYLIKTRGQQVTLSCSPISGHRSVSWYQQTPGQGLQFLFEYFSETQRNKGNFPGRFSGRQFSNSRSEMNVSTLELGDSALYLCASSSGTSGDYNEQFFGPGTRLTVL.

This clonotype was observed many times. The chain joins TRBV7-6 to TRBJ2-1, with 12 bases lining up with TRBD2. The CDR3 contains 16 residues. Trimming took 3 bases from V and 3 from J; bases not matched to a gene: 3. The germline gives CDR1 SGHVS, CDR2 FNYEAQ. This CDR3 is CASSLASGGDYNEQFF. For the CDR3, the DNA is TGTGCCAGCAGCTTGGCTAGCGGGGGGGACTACAATGAGCAGTTCTTC. Supplemented by reference TRBV7-6 and TRBJ2-1, the full variable domain reads GAGVSQSPRYKVTKRGQDVALRCDPISGHVSLYWYRQALGQGPEFLTYFNYEAQQDKSGLPNDRFSAERPEGSISTLTIQRTEQRDSAMYRCASSLASGGDYNEQFFGPGTRLTVL.